This entry is about one T cell receptor (beta chain). Its antigen remains unknown. This record comes from a study of cytomegalovirus exposure and HLA in healthy donors. Study-level background: Around 200 million T cells yielded 120 million or so unique TCR beta sequences, as an earlier analysis found. Broader study findings: Reports showed the classifier diagnosing cytomegalovirus status with high specificity and sensitivity.

With 60 Vbeta and 13 Jbeta primers, the PCR was carried out. Method: immunoSEQ multiplex PCR; TCRdb's copy keeps in-frame clones and lacks some. Of 100,000 to 150,000 clones detected, around 80% appear once; the ten largest clones hold approximately 0.97%. This CDR3 is built from 13 residues. Germline V gene data show CDR1 as SGHTA and CDR2 as FQGTGA. The V end lost 5 bases, the J end lost 6 bases, and 14 bases lay between the germline ends. The sample was PBMCs. The V and J genes are TRBV7-3 and TRBJ2-7; D is perhaps TRBD1 (5 bases). This receptor was identified in a human donor in good health. The chain's CDR3 is CASSQQSGLEQYF. The CDR3 coding sequence is TGTGCCAGCAGCCAACAATCAGGGCTCGAGCAGTACTTC.